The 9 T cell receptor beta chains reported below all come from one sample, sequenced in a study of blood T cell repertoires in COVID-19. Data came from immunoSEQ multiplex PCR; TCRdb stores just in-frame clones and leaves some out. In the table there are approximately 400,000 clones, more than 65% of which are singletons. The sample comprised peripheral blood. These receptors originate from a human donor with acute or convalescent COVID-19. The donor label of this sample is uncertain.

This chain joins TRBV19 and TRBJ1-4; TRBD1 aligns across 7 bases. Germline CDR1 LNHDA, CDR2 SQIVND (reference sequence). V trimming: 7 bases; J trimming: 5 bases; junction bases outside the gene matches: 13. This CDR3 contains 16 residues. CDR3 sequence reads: CASKTPGQHQNEKLFF. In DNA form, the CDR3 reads TGTGCCAGTAAAACGCCGGGACAGCACCAGAATGAAAAACTGTTTTTT.

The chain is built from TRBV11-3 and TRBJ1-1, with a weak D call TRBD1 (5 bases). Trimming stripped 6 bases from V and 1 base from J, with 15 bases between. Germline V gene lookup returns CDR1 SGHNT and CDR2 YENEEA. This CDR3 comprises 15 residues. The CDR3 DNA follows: TGTGCCAGCAGTTTGACGCCAGGGCCGAACACTGAAGCTTTCTTT. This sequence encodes CASSLTPGPNTEAFF.

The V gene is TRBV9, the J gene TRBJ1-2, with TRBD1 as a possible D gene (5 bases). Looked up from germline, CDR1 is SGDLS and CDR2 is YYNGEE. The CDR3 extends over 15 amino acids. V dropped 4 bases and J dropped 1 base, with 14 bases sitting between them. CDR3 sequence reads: CASSPRNRNNYGYTF. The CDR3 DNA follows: TGTGCCAGCAGCCCCCGCAACAGGAATAACTATGGCTACACCTTC.

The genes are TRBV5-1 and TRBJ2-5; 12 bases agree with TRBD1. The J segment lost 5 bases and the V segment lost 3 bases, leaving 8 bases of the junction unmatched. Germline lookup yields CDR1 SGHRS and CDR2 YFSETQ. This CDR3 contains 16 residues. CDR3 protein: CASSWGGTGGDETQYF. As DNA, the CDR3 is TGCGCCAGCAGCTGGGGTGGGACAGGGGGCGACGAGACCCAGTACTTC.

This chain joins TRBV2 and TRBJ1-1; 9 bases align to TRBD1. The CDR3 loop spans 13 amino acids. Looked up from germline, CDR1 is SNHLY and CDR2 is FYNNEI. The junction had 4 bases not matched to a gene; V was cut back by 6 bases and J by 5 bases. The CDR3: CASRETGGTEAFF. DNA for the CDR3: TGTGCCAGCAGAGAGACAGGGGGTACTGAAGCTTTCTTT.

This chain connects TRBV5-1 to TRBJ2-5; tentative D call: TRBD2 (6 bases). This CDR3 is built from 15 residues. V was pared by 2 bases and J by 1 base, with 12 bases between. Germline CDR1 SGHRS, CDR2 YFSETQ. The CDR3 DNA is TGCGCCAGCAGCTTTGGAGGGGCCCCCCAAGAGACCCAGTACTTC. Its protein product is CASSFGGAPQETQYF.

CDR3 DNA sequence: TGTGCCATCAGTGAACAGAACTATGGCTACACCTTC. Translated, it gives CAISEQNYGYTF. The chain carries TRBV10-3 and TRBJ1-2; D not certain. The CDR3 sequence is 12 residues long. V was cut by 3 bases and J by 2 bases, with 4 bases left in between. Germline values: CDR1 ENHRY, CDR2 SYGVKD.

CDR3 sequence (DNA): TGTGCCAGCTCACCACCGGACAGGCTAAGCACAGATACGCAGTATTTT. Translating gives CASSPPDRLSTDTQYF. The chain employs TRBV18 and TRBJ2-3, with TRBD1 matching over 7 bases. Germline lookup yields CDR1 KGHSH and CDR2 LQKENI. The V and J ends lost 0 bases and 0 bases, in that order; junction bases with no gene match: 3. The CDR3 has 16 residues.

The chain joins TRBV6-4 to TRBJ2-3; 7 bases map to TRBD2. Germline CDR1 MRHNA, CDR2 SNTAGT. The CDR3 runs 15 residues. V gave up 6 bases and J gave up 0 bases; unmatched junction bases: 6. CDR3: CASRKSGVSTDTQYF. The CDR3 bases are TGTGCCAGCAGGAAGAGCGGGGTCAGCACAGATACGCAGTATTTT.